This T cell receptor beta chain was identified in a study of vaccination and CD4 T cells after COVID-19. Study in general: Overlapping spike peptides from SARS-CoV-2, HCoV-NL63, HCoV-OC43 and HCoV-229E served to stimulate the cells. General study points: With convalescent patients, a median around 86% of reactive clones emerged solely after vaccination.

V dropped 0 bases and J dropped 4 bases, with 9 bases sitting between them. CDR1 is MNHEY and CDR2 is SVGAGI in the germline V gene. The CDR3 runs to 14 residues. Cultured CD4+ T cell DNA was sequenced using the Oncomine TCR Beta short-read assay. TCRdb processed the PCR reads anew with MiXCR; each CDR3 protein has one entry. The table shows roughly 5,400 distinct CDR3 sequences, with around two thirds occurring only once. A remark on this clonotype: Its target is unknown.

As for treatment: roughly 10-day PBMC culture with coronavirus spike peptide pools or control peptides (ViraFEST assay). Expanded clonotypes were found by TCR sequencing after peptide-pool stimulation (ViraFEST). This chain joins TRBV6-5 and TRBJ1-2; TRBD1 might be the D (5 bases). The origin of this receptor is a human donor who had recovered from COVID-19. The specimen was CD4+ T cells from blood, cultured in vitro. The CDR3 nucleotides read TGTGCCAGCAGTTACTCCGGGACCTCCTATGGCTACACCTTC. Protein: CASSYSGTSYGYTF.